This is a list of T cell receptor beta chains from one sample in a study of OX40 agonist ivuxolimab in advanced cancers. Assay: immunoSEQ multiplex PCR; the TCRdb copy retains only in-frame clones and omits some. The data contain 9,500 to 11,000 clones, roughly 76% of them singletons. Material: CD4+ or CD8+ T cells sorted from blood, obtained in a trial of the OX40 agonist ivuxolimab. The source of these receptors is an adult with an advanced solid tumor such as melanoma, head and neck, liver or kidney cancer. Each CDR3 is given with its conserved first and last residue. The D gene is left open where the match is weak. Clone size is shown for a subset of rows, as once, few, many or a class of expanded clone.

TRBJ2-1,.,.,TRBV6-6,TGTGCCACCGGAGGGCCGAGCTCCTACAATGAGCAGTTCTTC,CATGGPSSYNEQFF
TRBJ1-5,few,TRBD1,TRBV7-9,TGTGCCAGCAGCCAAGCTGGGACAGGGGGTCAACCCCAGCATTTT,CASSQAGTGGQPQHF
TRBJ1-5,.,.,TRBV7-8,TGTGCCAGCAGCTTAGGGACGGACTACAATCAGCCCCAGCATTTT,CASSLGTDYNQPQHF
TRBJ1-2,.,.,TRBV10-3,TGTGCCATCAGACCTTGGGGCCAGGGACCCTATTCTAATGGCTACACCTTC,CAIRPWGQGPYSNGYTF
TRBJ2-1,.,TRBD2,TRBV11-2,TGTGCCAGCAGCTCCCTAGGGGCGGGAGTTCCGAATGAGCAGTTCTTC,CASSSLGAGVPNEQFF
TRBJ1-1,.,TRBD1,TRBV28,TGTGCCAGCAGATCCGGGACAGGGAACACTGAAGCTTTCTTT,CASRSGTGNTEAFF
TRBJ2-7,.,.,TRBV11-3,TGTGCCAGCAGCTTAGTTGGTAGCTCCTACGAGCAGTACTTC,CASSLVGSSYEQYF
TRBJ1-3,.,.,TRBV2,TGTGCCAGCAGACTCGGGACGCTTGCTGGAAACACCATATATTTT,CASRLGTLAGNTIYF
TRBJ1-5,.,TRBD1,TRBV4-3,TGCGCCAGCACCTCCAGTTGGGACAGCCTTAATCAGCCCCAGCATTTT,CASTSSWDSLNQPQHF
TRBJ1-1,.,.,TRBV15,TGTGCCACCAGCAGAGGGGGGGGCACTGAAGCTTTCTTT,CATSRGGGTEAFF
TRBJ2-7,.,.,TRBV27,TGTGCCAGCAGTACAAATCTGGCAGGGAGAGCCTACGAGCAGTACTTC,CASSTNLAGRAYEQYF
TRBJ1-6,once,.,TRBV7-9,TGTGCCAGCAGCTCTAGACAGTATAGTTCACCCCTCCACTTT,CASSSRQYSSPLHF
TRBJ2-7,.,.,TRBV4-3,TGCGCCAGCAGCCAAGAACTTTCATCGGCCCCCCACGAGCAGTACTTC,CASSQELSSAPHEQYF
TRBJ1-5,.,.,TRBV27,TGTGCCAGCAGTTTATCAGGGAATCAGCCCCAGCATTTT,CASSLSGNQPQHF
TRBJ1-2,.,.,TRBV27,TGTGCCAGCAGTTTAGCTTGGGACGATGGCCCAGGGTGGTATGGCTACACCTTC,CASSLAWDDGPGWYGYTF
TRBJ2-1,.,TRBD1,TRBV11-2,TGTGCCAGCAGCTTAGGAGGGACAGGTTACAATGAGCAGTTCTTC,CASSLGGTGYNEQFF
TRBJ2-7,.,.,TRBV29-1,TGCAGCGTTGAAGGCGGTGGGACAATCCCCGCCTACGAGCAGTACTTC,CSVEGGGTIPAYEQYF
TRBJ2-1,.,.,TRBV7-9,TGTGCCAGCAGCTCCACACGGAAAGAGCAGTTCTTC,CASSSTRKEQFF
TRBJ1-1,.,.,TRBV10-1,TGCGCCAGCAGTGAGGGGGGGACTGAAGCTTTCTTT,CASSEGGTEAFF
TRBJ2-7,.,.,TRBV4-3,TGCGCTAGCAGCCATTCCGCGACAGGAGAATCCTACGAGCAGTACTTC,CASSHSATGESYEQYF
TRBJ2-7,.,.,TRBV6-5,TGTGCCAGCAGTTACTCTAAGGGGTCCTACGAGCAGTACTTC,CASSYSKGSYEQYF
TRBJ1-2,.,.,TRBV7-8,TGTGCCAGCAGCTACTCGGACAGCAGCTTCTATGGCTACACCTTC,CASSYSDSSFYGYTF
TRBJ2-3,.,.,TRBV7-3,TGTGCCAGCAGCTCCATCGGCGGGAGCACAGATACGCAGTATTTT,CASSSIGGSTDTQYF
TRBJ2-7,.,.,TRBV5-1,TGCGCCAGCAGCTTCCCCGGACGACTCTACGAGCAGTACTTC,CASSFPGRLYEQYF
TRBJ2-7,.,.,TRBV4-2,TGTGCCAGCAGCCAAGGGTTTGGGAAGTACGAGCAGTACTTC,CASSQGFGKYEQYF
TRBJ2-1,.,TRBD1,TRBV15,TGTGCCACCCGGACTACTACGGGACAGGGTAGTAGCTATGAGCAGTTCTTC,CATRTTTGQGSSYEQFF
TRBJ2-1,.,.,TRBV19,TGTGCCAGTAGTATCCGTGGGACTTCTGCGTACAATGAGCAGTTCTTC,CASSIRGTSAYNEQFF
TRBJ2-1,.,TRBD1,TRBV7-9,TGTGCCAGCAGCGGACAGGGCGGGAATGAGCAGTTCTTC,CASSGQGGNEQFF
TRBJ2-1,few,.,TRBV4-2,TGTGCCAGCAGCCAAGAGGTCTTGGACAGCGGTGAGCAGTTCTTC,CASSQEVLDSGEQFF
TRBJ2-7,.,.,TRBV28,TGTGCCAGCAGTTTACCCCAAGACGAGCAGTACTTC,CASSLPQDEQYF
TRBJ1-5,few,.,TRBV4-1,TGCGCCAGCAGCCCCAGACAGGACGGACAGCCCCAGCATTTT,CASSPRQDGQPQHF
TRBJ1-2,.,.,TRBV30,TGTGCCTGGAGTGGGGGGGCATCCCGATATGGCTACACCTTC,CAWSGGASRYGYTF
TRBJ2-1,.,.,TRBV7-3,TGTGCCAGCAGCCGTCTTGGTAGGTCCTCCGACTACAATGAGCAGTTCTTC,CASSRLGRSSDYNEQFF
TRBJ2-5,.,.,TRBV28,TGTGCCAGCAGCCCCCCGACAGGCCCGGTGGGAGAGACCCAGTACTTC,CASSPPTGPVGETQYF
TRBJ1-1,few,.,TRBV2,TGTGCCAGCGAGCCCCCGGGGTCTCGGGGCACTGAAGCTTTCTTT,CASEPPGSRGTEAFF
TRBJ2-7,.,.,TRBV9,TGTGCCAGCAGCGCGGGGGCTAGCCCGGACTACGAGCAGTACTTC,CASSAGASPDYEQYF
TRBJ2-7,.,.,TRBV5-1,TGCGCCAGCAGCTTGGACAGATATGGGGGCGAGCAGTACTTC,CASSLDRYGGEQYF